This T cell receptor beta chain was recovered during a study of cytomegalovirus exposure and HLA in healthy donors. Overall study results and limits: The study recorded some 160 TCR beta chains that were cytomegalovirus-associated. Rare sequences made up most TCRs, while some public TCRs were found in many donors.

Worth noting for this clone: Its antigen is undetermined.

Sequencing was performed with immunoSEQ multiplex PCR; in TCRdb, only in-frame clones are kept and a portion is missing. The sample holds around 170,000 clones, more than 75% seen once. Germline V gene lookup returns CDR1 SGHRS and CDR2 YFSETQ. The CDR3 runs 15 residues. Trimming cost V 5 bases and J 3 bases, with 15 bases left between them. This chain uses TRBV5-1 with TRBJ2-1; no clear D. This sequence originates from a man between 18 and 35 years old in good health and CMV-seronegative. The sequencing input was PBMCs. The CDR3 sequence: CASRSILQHYNEQFF. The CDR3 coding sequence is TGCGCCAGCAGGTCGATCTTGCAACACTACAATGAGCAGTTCTTC.